The clone carrying this TCR beta chain appeared a few times. Antigen unknown. The data derive from a study of beta chain features in type 1 diabetes. About 116 mL of blood, on average, came from one heparinised draw per donor. The length of the CDR3 is 11 residues. Germline CDR1 is LNHNV and CDR2 is YYDKDF (reference sequence). Trimming shortened V by 6 bases and J by 9 bases, and 9 bases separated the two germline ends. Sequenced material consisted of expressed TCRB transcripts (all of the isolated RNA was reverse transcribed). Around 3.5 million reads on average were seen across naive, central memory and regulatory T cell samples. The assay was immunoSEQ multiplex PCR, and TCRdb's table has in-frame clones only and misses some. The sample has under 550,000 clones, 9.5% to 12% seen once; the top ten hold 0.04% to 0.05%. Study-wide results and limits: All four CD4+ subsets from Type 1 diabetes patients carried moderately but significantly shorter TCRB CDR3s.

This TCR was recovered from a woman aged 18-35 years in good health. Source material: naive CD4+ T cells from blood. The rearrangement links TRBV15 to TRBJ2-1, with D hard to call. Here the CDR3 DNA reads TGTGCCACCAGGGGCGAGAGTGAGCAGTTCTTC. Translating gives CATRGESEQFF.